The sequence of this T cell receptor beta chain was determined in a study of control samples from healthy donors and cancer patients (dated by TCRdb to the early 2020s). Details on this clone: It has no known antigen specificity. Base qualities are missing; no much larger clone stands one base away.

Trimming takes 6 bases off V and 4 bases off J; junction bases not matched to a gene: 5. CDR1 MNHNY and CDR2 SVGAGI are derived from the germline V gene (reference sequence). From its cysteine to its phenylalanine, the CDR3 spans 15 amino acids. Only the CDR3 part of the read is kept: 45 bases, read in frame from the first base. The method behind the library was the immunoSEQ multiplex PCR assay. Sourced from immuneACCESS, this table was stored by TCRdb with only in-frame sequences that have V and J called. A share of the clones is absent; for the studies checked, an unresolved V gene accounts for under half, and the remainder has no known explanation. Here the sample has tens of thousands of clones; 85% to 90% occur a single time. Approximately 7.6% of the sample goes to the ten largest clones.

The sequencing input was blood. The source is a woman aged 55-69 years in good health. The V and J genes are TRBV6-6 and TRBJ2-2; 10 of the junction bases match TRBD1. The CDR3 protein: CASSDRGQGTGELFF. The sequenced DNA: TGTGCCAGCAGCGACAGGGGGCAGGGCACCGGGGAGCTGTTTTTT.